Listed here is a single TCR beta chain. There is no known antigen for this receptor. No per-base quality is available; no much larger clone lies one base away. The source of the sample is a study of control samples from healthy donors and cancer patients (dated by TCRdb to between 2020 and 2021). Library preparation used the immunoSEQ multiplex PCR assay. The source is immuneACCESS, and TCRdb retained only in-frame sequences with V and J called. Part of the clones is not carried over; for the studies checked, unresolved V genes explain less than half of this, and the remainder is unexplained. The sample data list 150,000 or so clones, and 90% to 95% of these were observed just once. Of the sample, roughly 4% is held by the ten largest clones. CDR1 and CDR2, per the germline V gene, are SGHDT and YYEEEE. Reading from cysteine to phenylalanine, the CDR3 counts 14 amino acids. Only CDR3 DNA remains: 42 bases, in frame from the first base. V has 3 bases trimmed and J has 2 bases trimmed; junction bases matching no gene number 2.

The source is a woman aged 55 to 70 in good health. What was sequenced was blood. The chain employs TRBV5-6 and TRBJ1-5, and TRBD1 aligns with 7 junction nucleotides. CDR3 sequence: CASSSGQGNQPQHF. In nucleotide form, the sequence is TGTGCCAGCAGCTCAGGACAGGGCAATCAGCCCCAGCATTTT.